Listed here are 20 T cell receptor beta chains from one sample, sequenced in a study of control samples from healthy donors and cancer patients. Method: immunoSEQ multiplex PCR; TCRdb's copy keeps in-frame clones and lacks some. The sample yields some 140,000 clones, roughly 94% seen once. The specimen sequenced was blood. These receptors all come from a man aged 40-49 years in good health.

The chain employs TRBV5-6 and TRBJ2-7; TRBD2 aligns across 8 bases. CDR3 size: 14 residues. Germline loops: CDR1 SGHDT, CDR2 YYEEEE. V gave up 3 bases and J gave up 4 bases; unmatched junction bases: 6. The CDR3 spells CASSSGGSDYEQYF. CDR3 nucleotide sequence: TGTGCCAGCAGCTCGGGAGGGAGCGATTACGAGCAGTACTTC.

V and J are TRBV10-2 and TRBJ2-5, with 8 bases lining up with TRBD1. Germline assignment: CDR1 WSHSY and CDR2 SAAADI. The trim removed 0 bases at V and 5 bases at J, leaving 8 bases unmatched. The CDR3 runs to 16 residues. This CDR3 is CASSESGQGGTETQYF. The CDR3 DNA reads as TGCGCCAGCAGTGAGTCAGGACAGGGAGGTACGGAGACCCAGTACTTC.

This clone was observed a single time. The V call is TRBV3-1 (or the pseudogene TRBV3-2), the J call TRBJ1-5; D remains ambiguous. The germline CDR1 and CDR2 sequences are LGHDT and YNNKEL (reference sequence). There are 14 residues in the CDR3. Trimming removed 3 bases at V and 2 bases at J, with 8 bases between. CDR3 DNA: TGTGCCAGCAGCCACTCCACGGGCAATCAGCCCCAGCATTTT. Translated, it gives CASSHSTGNQPQHF.

The CDR3 DNA reads as TGTGCCTGGAGTACCGGCTGGGCCTATGGCTACACCTTC. It specifies CAWSTGWAYGYTF. This chain joins TRBV30 and TRBJ1-2, with unresolved D. V was shortened by 2 bases and J by 4 bases, with 11 bases between the two germline ends. The CDR3 consists of 13 residues. CDR1 is GTSNPN and CDR2 is SVGIG in the germline V gene (reference sequence).

The chain couples TRBV7-6 to TRBJ1-1; TRBD1 matches 9 bases. J gave up 3 bases and V 5 bases, and 7 bases lay outside the gene matches. From germline, CDR1 is SGHVS and CDR2 FNYEAQ. The CDR3 spans 15 residues. The CDR3 protein is CASSPRTGAHTEAFF. Written as DNA, the CDR3 is TGTGCCAGCAGCCCCCGGACAGGGGCTCACACTGAAGCTTTCTTT.

The chain uses TRBV7-2 and TRBJ2-7, with D perhaps matching TRBD2 (5 bases). The CDR3 runs 18 residues. V was pared by 5 bases and J by 7 bases, with 30 bases between. Per the germline V gene, CDR1 is SGHTA and CDR2 is FQGNSA. The CDR3 nucleotides read TGTGCCAGCAGCCCGGGCGGATTGGGCGGGCGCCGCTCTTGGGAGCAGTACTTC. Protein: CASSPGGLGGRRSWEQYF. The full variable domain, its missing parts supplied by reference TRBV7-2 and TRBJ2-7, is GAGVSQSPSNKVTEKGKDVELRCDPISGHTALYWYRQSLGQGLEFLIYFQGNSAPDKSGLPSDRFSAERTGGSVSTLTIQRTQQEDSAVYLCASSPGGLGGRRSWEQYFGPGTRLTVT.

The V call is TRBV7-9, the J call TRBJ1-1; TRBD1 might be the D (6 bases). Germline V gene lookup returns CDR1 SEHNR and CDR2 FQNEAQ (reference sequence). There are 15 residues in the CDR3. V lost 6 bases, J lost 6 bases, and 20 bases lay in between. CDR3 loop: CASSVLAGGAAEAFF. CDR3 sequence (DNA): TGTGCCAGCAGTGTTCTAGCGGGGGGGGCCGCTGAAGCTTTCTTT.

The V and J genes are TRBV6-5 and TRBJ2-3; D unresolved. The CDR3 has 13 amino acids. Germline values: CDR1 MNHEY, CDR2 SVGAGI. Trimming shortened V by 5 bases and J by 7 bases, and 13 bases separated the two germline ends. The CDR3 loop is CASSNPYTYTQYF. The CDR3 nucleotides read TGTGCCAGCAGTAACCCCTACACCTATACGCAGTATTTT.

This chain connects TRBV3-1 (or the pseudogene TRBV3-2) to TRBJ1-2; D is ambiguous. Per germline, CDR1 LGHDT and CDR2 YNNKEL (reference sequence). The CDR3 runs 16 residues. The V and J ends lost 2 bases and 6 bases respectively, with 19 bases between them. CDR3 nucleotides: TGTGCCAGCAGCCAACGCCGAGAGGAGGCATGGAATGGCTACACCTTC. It translates to CASSQRREEAWNGYTF.

The DNA of the CDR3 is TGTGCCAGCAGTCAGGGGGTGGGAAACACTGAAGCTTTCTTT. As protein: CASSQGVGNTEAFF. The chain recombines TRBV6-4 with TRBJ1-1, with 7 nucleotides matching TRBD1. Germline V gene data show CDR1 as MRHNA and CDR2 as SNTAGT. V lost 5 bases and J lost 2; bases outside the gene matches: 5. This CDR3 is built from 14 residues.

The rearrangement uses TRBV2 and TRBJ2-7; D is unclear. V was shortened by 8 bases and J by 2 bases, with 7 bases between the two germline ends. CDR1 is SNHLY, CDR2 FYNNEI, per germline. This CDR3 contains 11 residues. CDR3 sequence reads: CASGVAYEQYF. CDR3 nucleotide sequence: TGTGCCAGCGGGGTTGCCTACGAGCAGTACTTC.

The CDR3 DNA reads as TGTGCCAGCAGCCAGTCAGCTCAGCCCCAGCATTTT. This gives the protein CASSQSAQPQHF. The V and J genes are TRBV7-9 and TRBJ1-5, with D unclear. The V end lost 5 bases, the J end lost 6 bases, and 8 bases lay between the germline ends. The CDR3 contains 12 residues. Germline CDR1 reads SEHNR; CDR2 reads FQNEAQ (reference sequence). The whole variable domain, filled in from reference TRBV7-9 and TRBJ1-5, reads DTGVSQNPRHKITKRGQNVTFRCDPISEHNRLYWYRQTLGQGPEFLTYFQNEAQLEKSRLLSDRFSAERPKGSFSTLEIQRTEQGDSAMYLCASSQSAQPQHFGDGTRLSIL.

The rearrangement links TRBV7-9 to TRBJ2-3, with D unresolved. Trimming removed 4 bases from V and 3 bases from J, with 5 bases in between. CDR3 length: 12 residues. Germline-derived CDR1 and CDR2 are SEHNR and FQNEAQ (reference sequence). The CDR3 DNA reads as TGTGCCAGCAGCTCCGGGACAGATACGCAGTATTTT. Its translation is CASSSGTDTQYF.

J is TRBJ2-5 and V is TRBV19; D is unclear. The V and J ends lost 5 bases and 0 bases respectively, with 16 bases between them. CDR3 length equals 16 residues. From germline, CDR1 is LNHDA and CDR2 SQIVND (reference sequence). The CDR3 DNA sequence: TGTGCCAGTAGTTCGGACCGGGCCTTTAACCAAGAGACCCAGTACTTC. Amino acid sequence: CASSSDRAFNQETQYF. Full variable domain (missing parts from reference TRBV19 and TRBJ2-5): DGGITQSPKYLFRKEGQNVTLSCEQNLNHDAMYWYRQDPGQGLRLIYYSQIVNDFQKGDIAEGYSVSREKKESFPLTVTSAQKNPTAFYLCASSSDRAFNQETQYFGPGTRLLVL.

Here the CDR3 DNA reads TGTGCCAGCAGCTCCGGGACAGGGGATTACGAGCAGTACTTC. Its translation is CASSSGTGDYEQYF. The genes are TRBV28 and TRBJ2-7; 10 nucleotides align to TRBD1. This CDR3 is built from 14 residues. Trimming took 6 bases from V and 4 from J; bases not matched to a gene: 6. Germline values: CDR1 MDHEN, CDR2 SYDVKM.

This chain uses TRBV5-4 with TRBJ1-2; D not certain. The CDR3 consists of 13 residues. From germline, CDR1 is SGHNT and CDR2 YYREEE (reference sequence). V shed 5 bases and J shed 7 bases, with 15 bases lying between them. The CDR3 nucleotides read TGTGCCAGCAGTCAAGTCCCGATCCGTGGCTACACCTTC. It yields the protein CASSQVPIRGYTF.

The genes are TRBV4-1 and TRBJ1-5; D uncertain. Trimming stripped 1 base from V and 0 bases from J, with 13 bases between. The CDR3 has 17 amino acids. Germline CDR1 is MGHRA and CDR2 is YSYEKL. CDR3: CASSQVQQRYSNQPQHF. The CDR3 DNA follows: TGCGCCAGCAGCCAAGTGCAGCAAAGATATAGCAATCAGCCCCAGCATTTT.

This chain's CDR3 is CASSELDRAYGYTF. The CDR3 bases are TGTGCCAGCAGCGAACTTGACAGGGCCTATGGCTACACCTTC. The rearrangement uses TRBV28 and TRBJ1-2; 7 bases agree with TRBD1. J lost 4 bases, V lost 6 bases, and 8 bases had no gene match. The CDR3 consists of 14 residues. Germline V gene sequence: CDR1 MDHEN, CDR2 SYDVKM.

The J gene is TRBJ2-3, the V gene TRBV2, with D possibly called TRBD1 or TRBD2 (5 bases each). V was pared by 6 bases and J by 0 bases, with 10 bases between. This CDR3 has 14 residues. From germline, CDR1 is SNHLY and CDR2 FYNNEI. CDR3 sequence reads: CASRRDLSTDTQYF. The CDR3 DNA follows: TGTGCCAGCAGACGGGACCTTAGCACAGATACGCAGTATTTT.

CDR3 DNA: TGCGCCAGCAGCCAAGTTGGCAGATCTTACACTGAAGCTTTCTTT. Amino acids: CASSQVGRSYTEAFF. The rearrangement links TRBV4-3 to TRBJ1-1; D is uncertain. From germline, CDR1 is LGHNA and CDR2 YSLEER. V was clipped by 1 base and J by 3 bases, with 12 bases between them. The CDR3 loop spans 15 amino acids.